This is a list of T cell receptor beta chains from one sample in a study of cytomegalovirus exposure and HLA in healthy donors. Using immunoSEQ multiplex PCR, the repertoire was profiled, and TCRdb retains in-frame clones only, with some absent. Of about 160,000 clones listed, about 90% are singletons. The source material was PBMCs. These receptors were collected from a woman aged 18-30 years in good health and CMV-seropositive. Each CDR3 is given with its conserved first and last residue. D genes are given only for firm matches. Some rows have no size entry. The others give once, few or many, or a class for an expanded clone.

v_gene	d_gene	j_gene	abundance	len	CDR3aa	CDR3nt
TRBV30	NA	TRBJ2-4	NA	19	CAWSARITGFRLAKNIQYF	TGTGCCTGGAGCGCCAGGATAACAGGGTTCCGACTGGCCAAAAACATTCAGTACTTC
TRBV5-3	NA	TRBJ2-7	few	12	CARSWSDNEQYF	TGTGCCAGAAGCTGGTCAGATAACGAGCAGTACTTC
TRBV9	TRBD2	TRBJ2-3	NA	17	CASSDSGLGLSTDTQYF	TGTGCCAGCAGCGATAGCGGACTAGGCCTTAGCACAGATACGCAGTATTTT
TRBV4-3	TRBD2	TRBJ2-3	NA	13	CASSSRAGGAQYF	TGCGCCAGCAGCTCACGAGCGGGAGGGGCGCAGTATTTT
TRBV1	NA	TRBJ2-7	few	18	CTSSQDALAGASSYEQYF	TGCACCAGCAGCCAAGATGCCCTAGCGGGGGCGAGCTCCTACGAGCAGTACTTC
TRBV18	NA	TRBJ1-2	NA	15	CASSPREGESDGYTF	TGTGCCAGCTCCCCAAGGGAAGGGGAAAGTGATGGCTACACCTTC
TRBV6-5	NA	TRBJ2-7	NA	14	CASSYGRGPYEQYF	TGTGCCAGCAGTTATGGCAGGGGACCCTACGAGCAGTACTTC
TRBV9	NA	TRBJ2-1	NA	18	CASSVDPLGAYSYNEQFF	TGTGCCAGCAGCGTAGACCCCCTTGGGGCATACAGCTACAATGAGCAGTTCTTC
TRBV4-3	TRBD1	TRBJ2-7	NA	15	CASSQAGTGGYEQYF	TGCGCCAGCAGCCAAGCCGGGACAGGGGGGTACGAGCAGTACTTC
TRBV5-4	TRBD1	TRBJ1-1	once	15	CASSPDRGRETEAFF	TGTGCCAGCAGCCCGGACAGGGGACGAGAGACTGAAGCTTTCTTT
TRBV27	TRBD1	TRBJ1-2	NA	17	CASSLKGAAAANYGYTF	TGTGCCAGCAGTTTAAAGGGGGCGGCTGCAGCTAACTATGGCTACACCTTC
TRBV10-3	TRBD1	TRBJ2-1	NA	12	CAISLTGDEQFF	TGTGCCATCAGTCTTACAGGGGATGAGCAGTTCTTC
TRBV9	TRBD2	TRBJ2-2	NA	17	CASSVDLAGERGGELFF	TGTGCCAGCAGCGTAGACCTAGCGGGAGAACGGGGCGGGGAGCTGTTTTTT
TRBV6-1	NA	TRBJ1-2	NA	14	CASSEIEVTGGYTF	TGTGCCAGCAGTGAAATCGAGGTTACGGGAGGCTACACCTTC
TRBV6-1	TRBD2	TRBJ2-7	NA	14	CASNPGLALNEQYF	TGTGCCAGCAATCCGGGACTAGCTTTGAACGAGCAGTACTTC
TRBV5-4	NA	TRBJ2-4	NA	16	CASSPAREEGKNIQYF	TGTGCCAGCAGCCCCGCCAGGGAGGAGGGCAAAAACATTCAGTACTTC
TRBV30	NA	TRBJ1-1	NA	13	CAWSVRGPTEAFF	TGTGCCTGGAGTGTTAGAGGGCCCACTGAAGCTTTCTTT
TRBV5-1	NA	TRBJ1-4	NA	15	CASSLYGTTNEKLFF	TGCGCCAGCAGCTTGTATGGCACAACTAATGAAAAACTGTTTTTT
TRBV25-1	TRBD1	TRBJ1-1	NA	14	CASRGTGRNTEAFF	TGTGCCAGCAGGGGGACAGGGCGTAACACTGAAGCTTTCTTT
TRBV6-6	NA	TRBJ2-2	NA	14	CASSYSSNTGELFF	TGTGCCAGCAGTTACTCCAGTAACACCGGGGAGCTGTTTTTT